This passage covers 4 T cell receptor beta chains from one sample sequenced in a study of OX40 agonist ivuxolimab in advanced cancers. The library was prepared using the immunoSEQ multiplex PCR assay. The immuneACCESS repertoire file appears here via TCRdb, limited to in-frame rearrangements. These files lack a portion of the clones; in checked studies, under half of the deficit traces to unresolved V genes, and the cause of the others is not known. This sample gives tens of thousands of clones in total; around 87% of them show up just once. The ten largest account for more than 0.8% of the sample. The sequences come from CD4+ or CD8+ T cells sorted from blood, collected in a trial of the OX40 agonist ivuxolimab. Receptor source: an adult with an advanced solid tumor such as melanoma, head and neck, liver or kidney cancer.

The chain combines TRBV6-4 with TRBJ2-1; 13 bases map to TRBD2. The CDR3 runs 15 residues. The germline CDR1 and CDR2 sequences are MRHNA and SNTAGT. V lost 5 bases, J lost 8 bases, and 6 bases stayed unmatched. The CDR3 reads CASSQTSGRTYEQFF. CDR3 bases: TGTGCCAGCAGTCAGACTAGCGGGAGGACTTATGAGCAGTTCTTC.

The chain combines TRBV12-5 with TRBJ2-1, with TRBD2 matching 9 bases. The germline V gene encodes CDR1 LGHNT and CDR2 FRNRAP. Losses at the gene ends were 6 bases for V and 4 bases for J; bases not matched to a gene: 7. The CDR3 covers 15 residues. The CDR3 is CASGPGLAPYNEQFF. CDR3 nucleotides: TGTGCTAGTGGGCCTGGACTAGCGCCATACAATGAGCAGTTCTTC.

The V and J genes are TRBV27 and TRBJ1-5; TRBD1 aligns across 8 bases. CDR3 length: 14 amino acids. Trimming at V came to 6 bases and at J to 6 bases, leaving 7 bases not matched to a gene. CDR1 is MNHEY, CDR2 SMNVEV, per germline (reference sequence). The CDR3 sequence: CASRTQGASQPQHF. The CDR3 bases are TGTGCCAGCAGGACTCAGGGGGCAAGTCAGCCCCAGCATTTT.

The chain carries TRBV19 and TRBJ2-7, with D tentatively TRBD1 (5 bases). The CDR3 sequence is 14 residues long. The germline V gene has CDR1 LNHDA and CDR2 SQIVND (reference sequence). The ends were cut back, 7 bases at V and 2 bases at J, with 15 bases in the middle. DNA for the CDR3: TGTGCCAGTACCCCTTCCCCAGGGACCTACGAGCAGTACTTC. Its translation is CASTPSPGTYEQYF.